These T cell receptor beta chains were read from a single sample in a study of T-cell reconstitution after alpha-beta-depleted transplantation in children. One entry per CDR3 protein, called by TCRdb with MiXCR from the PCR reads. The table has about 980,000 distinct CDR3 sequences, around 30% seen once. This specimen consisted of PBMCs, mostly from graft donor cells, obtained 360 days after TCRalphabeta/CD19-depleted stem cell transplant. The receptors here all came from a boy less than two years old who had a stem cell transplant for SCID, so the T cells may come from the graft donor. Each CDR3 is given with its conserved first and last residue. D genes are given only for firm matches. Rows give clone size only sometimes, using once, few, many, or a class for an expanded clone.

.	TRBV5-1	TRBD2	TRBJ2-2	CASSSPSGGALVTGELFF	TGCGCCAGCAGCTCGCCTAGCGGGGGGGCCCTTGTCACCGGGGAGCTGTTTTTT
.	TRBV6-1	.	TRBJ2-5	CASSPAGVQETQYF	TGTGCCAGCAGTCCCGCCGGGGTTCAAGAGACCCAGTACTTC
once	TRBV7-2	.	TRBJ2-3	CASSYRMGLAATDTQYF	TGTGCCAGCAGCTACCGAATGGGGCTAGCCGCCACAGATACGCAGTATTTT
.	TRBV5-1	TRBD1	TRBJ1-2	CASSNRDSNLYTF	TGCGCCAGCAGCAACCGGGACAGTAATCTCTACACCTTC
few	TRBV4-2	.	TRBJ2-2	CASSQDRVGQNTGELFF	TGTGCCAGCAGCCAAGATCGGGTGGGCCAAAACACCGGGGAGCTGTTTTTT
few	TRBV29-1	.	TRBJ2-5	CSVERQRETQYF	TGCAGCGTTGAAAGGCAGAGAGAGACCCAGTACTTC
once	TRBV6-1	TRBD2	TRBJ2-1	CASRLGLAGIYNEQFF	TGTGCCAGCCGCCTCGGACTAGCGGGGATATACAATGAGCAGTTCTTC
.	TRBV10-3	TRBD1	TRBJ2-7	CAIGGTGGTEQYF	TGTGCCATCGGGGGGACAGGGGGCACCGAGCAGTACTTC
few	TRBV20-1	.	TRBJ2-2	CSASRGHSGDTGELFF	TGCAGTGCTAGCCGCGGACACTCTGGGGACACCGGGGAGCTGTTTTTT
.	TRBV4-1	.	TRBJ1-6	CASSHSGSYNSPLHF	TGCGCCAGCAGCCACAGTGGCTCCTATAATTCACCCCTCCACTTT
.	TRBV27	TRBD2	TRBJ2-7	CASSLLAGSGYEQYF	TGTGCCAGCAGTCTACTAGCGGGGTCCGGCTACGAGCAGTACTTC
once	TRBV4-1	TRBD1	TRBJ1-3	CASSQEGGDSYSGNTIYF	TGCGCCAGCAGCCAAGAAGGTGGGGACAGTTACTCTGGAAACACCATATATTTT
.	TRBV4-1	TRBD1	TRBJ2-1	CASSQGQWSGEQFF	TGCGCCAGCAGCCAGGGACAGTGGAGCGGTGAGCAGTTCTTC
.	TRBV10-3	.	TRBJ2-3	CAISEGRIPTDTQYF	TGTGCCATCAGTGAAGGTCGAATTCCCACAGATACGCAGTATTTT
few	TRBV27	.	TRBJ1-1	CASSWGWGTEAFF	TGTGCCAGCAGTTGGGGTTGGGGCACTGAAGCTTTCTTT
few	TRBV6-4	TRBD1	TRBJ1-5	CASSLDRVDNQPQHF	TGTGCCAGCAGTTTGGACAGGGTGGACAATCAGCCCCAGCATTTT
.	TRBV4-2	.	TRBJ2-7	CASSKEPRTPYEQYF	TGTGCCAGCAGTAAAGAGCCCAGGACTCCCTACGAGCAGTACTTC
.	TRBV7-2	TRBD2	TRBJ2-7	CASSFGGGANEQYF	TGTGCCAGCAGCTTCGGCGGGGGGGCTAACGAGCAGTACTTC
.	TRBV4-3	.	TRBJ2-3	CASSQGGREPSTDTQYF	TGCGCCAGCAGCCAAGGGGGGAGAGAGCCCAGCACAGATACGCAGTATTTT
.	TRBV12-3/TRBV12-4	TRBD1	TRBJ2-3	CASRADRAEDTQYF	TGTGCCAGCAGGGCGGACAGGGCTGAAGATACGCAGTATTTT
many	TRBV18	TRBD1	TRBJ2-2	CASSPWTGDTGELFF	TGTGCCAGCTCACCCTGGACAGGGGACACCGGGGAGCTGTTTTTT
few	TRBV29-1	TRBD2	TRBJ2-1	CSVVGEGIAYNEQFF	TGCAGCGTTGTGGGGGAGGGGATCGCCTACAATGAGCAGTTCTTC
.	TRBV4-2	.	TRBJ2-7	CASSQDPNYEQYF	TGTGCCAGCAGCCAAGATCCGAACTACGAGCAGTACTTC
.	TRBV29-1	TRBD2	TRBJ2-1	CSVGGGAYNEQFF	TGCAGCGTTGGCGGGGGGGCCTACAATGAGCAGTTCTTC
.	TRBV11-1	.	TRBJ2-1	CASRGLGPSPNGEQFF	TGTGCCAGCAGGGGATTGGGACCGAGCCCGAATGGTGAGCAGTTCTTC
.	TRBV6-2/TRBV6-3	.	TRBJ2-6	CARTKRSGANVLTF	TGTGCCAGAACAAAGCGATCTGGGGCCAACGTCCTGACTTTC
.	TRBV10-3	TRBD1	TRBJ1-1	CAISPGQGLLLTPEAFF	TGTGCCATCAGTCCGGGACAGGGACTGCTTCTCACTCCGGAAGCTTTCTTT
many	TRBV10-3	.	TRBJ1-1	CAIKGNTEAFF	TGTGCCATCAAAGGGAACACTGAAGCTTTCTTT
.	TRBV3-1	TRBD1	TRBJ1-1	CASSRSGGATEAFF	TGTGCCAGCAGCCGGTCAGGGGGCGCGACTGAAGCTTTCTTT
.	TRBV7-9	.	TRBJ2-4	CASSLVGGKNIQYF	TGTGCCAGCAGCTTAGTAGGAGGGAAAAACATTCAGTACTTC
many	TRBV4-3	.	TRBJ2-2	CASSQDTRHRTNTGELFF	TGCGCCAGCAGCCAAGATACGAGGCACCGTACGAACACCGGGGAGCTGTTTTTT
.	TRBV4-1	TRBD1	TRBJ1-5	CASKRVGGDQPQHF	TGCGCCAGCAAAAGGGTAGGGGGCGATCAGCCCCAGCATTTT
few	TRBV20-1	.	TRBJ1-4	CSARRDWTEKLFF	TGCAGTGCTAGGAGGGATTGGACAGAAAAACTGTTTTTT
.	TRBV5-1	TRBD1	TRBJ2-1	CASSSSTGPPGEQFF	TGCGCCAGCAGCTCCTCGACAGGGCCCCCCGGTGAGCAGTTCTTC
few	TRBV10-1	TRBD2	TRBJ2-1	CASSERLAGWNEQFF	TGCGCCAGCAGTGAACGGCTAGCGGGGTGGAATGAGCAGTTCTTC
many	TRBV4-3	.	TRBJ1-2	CASSQREGDVLWGYTF	TGCGCCAGCAGCCAAAGGGAAGGGGACGTACTATGGGGCTACACCTTC
.	TRBV12-3/TRBV12-4	.	TRBJ1-3	CASSFHSGNTIYF	TGTGCCAGCAGTTTTCACTCTGGAAACACCATATATTTT
.	TRBV9	.	TRBJ2-7	CASSATLGGTRYEQYF	TGTGCCAGCAGCGCGACTCTCGGCGGGACCCGATACGAGCAGTACTTC
few	TRBV20-1	TRBD2	TRBJ2-1	CSASPFGGGYNEQFF	TGCAGTGCTAGCCCCTTCGGGGGGGGCTACAATGAGCAGTTCTTC
few	TRBV20-1	.	TRBJ2-5	CSARDLAPPVGETQYF	TGCAGTGCTAGAGATCTGGCACCTCCCGTAGGAGAGACCCAGTACTTC
once	TRBV9	.	TRBJ2-2	CASSVGSTGTGELFF	TGTGCCAGCAGCGTAGGATCAACAGGAACCGGGGAGCTGTTTTTT
few	TRBV20-1	TRBD1	TRBJ1-1	CSARSEGAHWNTEAFF	TGCAGTGCTAGAAGCGAGGGGGCGCATTGGAACACTGAAGCTTTCTTT
.	TRBV12-3/TRBV12-4	.	TRBJ2-7	CASSPGASRNEQYF	TGTGCCAGCAGCCCGGGTGCTTCACGGAACGAGCAGTACTTC
.	TRBV7-9	TRBD1	TRBJ1-6	CASSPRTGESPLHF	TGTGCCAGCAGCCCCCGGACAGGAGAGTCACCCCTCCACTTT
.	TRBV19	.	TRBJ1-2	CAPDSHPEVDGYTF	TGTGCCCCGGACAGCCATCCAGAGGTGGATGGCTACACCTTC
.	TRBV4-1	.	TRBJ1-1	CASSQPRTANTEAFF	TGCGCCAGCAGCCAACCTAGGACAGCGAACACTGAAGCTTTCTTT
.	TRBV25-1	TRBD1	TRBJ2-2	CASSVNLGTVNTGELFF	TGTGCCAGCAGTGTCAACCTCGGGACAGTGAACACCGGGGAGCTGTTTTTT
few	TRBV4-1	TRBD1	TRBJ2-2	CASSQVGDSRTGELFF	TGCGCCAGCAGCCAAGTGGGGGACAGCAGGACCGGGGAGCTGTTTTTT
few	TRBV19	.	TRBJ1-5	CVRENQPQHF	TGTGTCCGGGAGAATCAGCCCCAGCATTTT
few	TRBV28	.	TRBJ2-7	CASYEKAGEQYF	TGTGCCAGCTATGAAAAGGCTGGGGAGCAGTACTTC
few	TRBV12-3/TRBV12-4	.	TRBJ1-6	CASSGGESRANSPLHF	TGTGCCAGCAGTGGGGGGGAGTCCCGGGCAAATTCACCCCTCCACTTT
.	TRBV15	.	TRBJ2-5	CATSRDLLRQETQYF	TGTGCCACCAGCAGAGATCTTTTGCGGCAAGAGACCCAGTACTTC
few	TRBV29-1	.	TRBJ2-5	CSARRGPSETQYF	TGCAGCGCCCGCCGGGGACCCAGCGAGACCCAGTACTTC
.	TRBV6-1	TRBD1	TRBJ2-1	CASVVKQGTKTEQFF	TGTGCCAGCGTGGTTAAACAGGGGACGAAAACTGAGCAGTTCTTC
.	TRBV29-1	.	TRBJ1-5	CSAAVGMGEPQHF	TGCAGCGCCGCGGTGGGGATGGGGGAGCCCCAGCATTTT
few	TRBV5-6	.	TRBJ1-5	CASSLTRASNQPQHF	TGTGCCAGCAGCTTGACCCGGGCTTCTAATCAGCCCCAGCATTTT
.	TRBV2	TRBD2	TRBJ2-7	CASTPTSGPYEQYF	TGTGCCAGCACCCCGACTAGCGGTCCCTACGAGCAGTACTTC